A selection of T cell receptor beta chains follows, all from one sample in a study of shared clonotypes between healthy human individuals. Only in-frame clones appear in the TCRdb table, and some are missing; sequencing was by immunoSEQ multiplex PCR. In the table there are nearly 2 million clones, about 95% of which are singletons. The sequencing sample was made of naive CD8+ T cells sorted from blood. The source is a man between 18 and 29 years old in good health. The CDR3 runs from the conserved cysteine through the conserved F or W. Fields, in order: D gene, J gene, clone size, V gene, CDR3 DNA, CDR3 protein. D genes are given only for firm matches. Expanded clones get a size class; other rows say once, few or many, or leave the size out.

D: TRBD1
J: TRBJ2-7
size: .
V: TRBV7-9
DNA: TGTGCCAGCAGTATTGGGACAGGCTTAGACGAGCAGTACTTC
CDR3: CASSIGTGLDEQYF

D: TRBD1
J: TRBJ1-2
size: .
V: TRBV18
DNA: TGTGCCAGCTCACCAGGACAGGGACTCTATGGCTACACCTTC
CDR3: CASSPGQGLYGYTF

D: TRBD2
J: TRBJ2-7
size: .
V: TRBV9
DNA: TGTGCCAGCAGCGCGGGAGGCGGGAACTACGAGCAGTACTTC
CDR3: CASSAGGGNYEQYF

D: .
J: TRBJ1-5
size: few
V: TRBV19
DNA: TGTGCCAGTAGAACCGCGCACGTTGGCAATCAGCCCCAGCATTTT
CDR3: CASRTAHVGNQPQHF

D: .
J: TRBJ1-1
size: .
V: TRBV4-1
DNA: TGCGCCAGCAGCCAAGACTCTGAAGCTTTCTTT
CDR3: CASSQDSEAFF

D: .
J: TRBJ1-6
size: .
V: TRBV6-5
DNA: TGTGCCAGCAGTTACGAGGGAGAGAATTCACCCCTCCACTTT
CDR3: CASSYEGENSPLHF

D: .
J: TRBJ2-7
size: .
V: TRBV4-1
DNA: TGCGCCAGCAGCCAAGGAACGGGGACCTACGAGCAGTACTTC
CDR3: CASSQGTGTYEQYF

D: TRBD2
J: TRBJ2-7
size: .
V: TRBV7-2
DNA: TGTGCCAGCAGACAGGGACTAGCGGACCTCTACGAGCAGTACTTC
CDR3: CASRQGLADLYEQYF

D: .
J: TRBJ1-6
size: .
V: TRBV6-5
DNA: TGTGCCAGCTTGAAGGGGGGAACGAATTCACCCCTCCACTTT
CDR3: CASLKGGTNSPLHF

D: .
J: TRBJ1-3
size: .
V: TRBV9
DNA: TGTGCCAGCAGCGTAGACCCCTGGAGGGGACAAGGAGGAGGAAACACCATATATTTT
CDR3: CASSVDPWRGQGGGNTIYF

D: .
J: TRBJ2-1
size: few
V: TRBV11-2
DNA: TGTGCCAGCAGCTTACCCCCGCAGGGCTACAATGAGCAGTTCTTC
CDR3: CASSLPPQGYNEQFF

D: TRBD2
J: TRBJ2-5
size: .
V: TRBV5-1
DNA: TGCGCCAGCAGCTTGGACGATAGTAGCGGGAGAAGGGAGACCCAGTACTTC
CDR3: CASSLDDSSGRRETQYF

D: .
J: TRBJ1-1
size: .
V: TRBV7-9
DNA: TGTGCCAGCAGCTTCGACATTCTACCTGAAGCTTTCTTT
CDR3: CASSFDILPEAFF

D: .
J: TRBJ1-6
size: once
V: TRBV7-2
DNA: TGTGCCAGCAGCTTAGTAAGCATCTCCTATAATTCACCCCTCCACTTT
CDR3: CASSLVSISYNSPLHF

D: .
J: TRBJ2-7
size: .
V: TRBV27
DNA: TGTGCCAGCAGTTCCAGGGAGTCCTACGAGCAGTACTTC
CDR3: CASSSRESYEQYF

D: .
J: TRBJ2-5
size: .
V: TRBV2
DNA: TGTGCCATCCAATGGGCTTTCCAAGAGACCCAGTACTTC
CDR3: CAIQWAFQETQYF

D: TRBD1
J: TRBJ2-7
size: .
V: TRBV7-9
DNA: TGTGCCAGCAGCTTAGGGACAGGGATCTTCTACGAGCAGTACTTC
CDR3: CASSLGTGIFYEQYF

D: .
J: TRBJ1-3
size: .
V: TRBV27
DNA: TGTGCCAGCAGTGACCGGGACACCAACACCATATATTTT
CDR3: CASSDRDTNTIYF

D: TRBD1
J: TRBJ2-1
size: .
V: TRBV7-8
DNA: TGTGCCAGCAGCTTAGAGGGACAGGGTTACAATGAGCAGTTCTTC
CDR3: CASSLEGQGYNEQFF

D: .
J: TRBJ2-7
size: .
V: TRBV27
DNA: TGTGCCAGCAGCCTCATAGGGGGGCGGATGGAAGTCTACGAGCAGTACTTC
CDR3: CASSLIGGRMEVYEQYF

D: .
J: TRBJ1-2
size: .
V: TRBV5-4
DNA: TGTGCCAGCAGCCAGAGGGACGGAAACTATGGCTACACCTTC
CDR3: CASSQRDGNYGYTF

D: TRBD1
J: TRBJ1-1
size: .
V: TRBV11-2
DNA: TGTGCCAGCAGCCCACGGGACAGGGTCGGGAACACTGAAGCTTTCTTT
CDR3: CASSPRDRVGNTEAFF

D: .
J: TRBJ1-6
size: once
V: TRBV13
DNA: TGTGCCAGCAGCTTAGTCGGGGGCCTGACCTCGAGTTCACCCCTCCACTTT
CDR3: CASSLVGGLTSSSPLHF

D: .
J: TRBJ2-2
size: .
V: TRBV27
DNA: TGTGCCAGCAGTTTGGGTCCGGGGAACACCGGGGAGCTGTTTTTT
CDR3: CASSLGPGNTGELFF

D: .
J: TRBJ2-5
size: .
V: TRBV6-5
DNA: TGTGCCATCGGGACGGATTGGGGTCAGACCCAGTACTTC
CDR3: CAIGTDWGQTQYF

D: .
J: TRBJ1-1
size: .
V: TRBV10-3
DNA: TGTGCCATCAGTGAGTCGGCTCAGGTCACTGAAGCTTTCTTT
CDR3: CAISESAQVTEAFF

D: .
J: TRBJ1-5
size: .
V: TRBV25-1
DNA: TGTGCCAGCAGTTTACAGGGAACTCAGCCCCAGCATTTT
CDR3: CASSLQGTQPQHF

D: .
J: TRBJ2-3
size: once
V: TRBV18
DNA: TGTGCCAGCTCACACACGTGGGATCCTAGCACAGATACGCAGTATTTT
CDR3: CASSHTWDPSTDTQYF

D: .
J: TRBJ2-1
size: .
V: TRBV11-2
DNA: TGTGCCAGCAGCCTAACAACGGCGGGTGAGCAGTTCTTC
CDR3: CASSLTTAGEQFF

D: .
J: TRBJ1-2
size: .
V: TRBV2
DNA: TGTGCCAGCAGTGAAGGCTACGCTAACTATGGCTACACCTTC
CDR3: CASSEGYANYGYTF

D: .
J: TRBJ1-2
size: .
V: TRBV7-9
DNA: TGTGCCAGCAGCGGTAGTGGCGGGGGGCGCGGCTATGGCTACACCTTC
CDR3: CASSGSGGGRGYGYTF

D: .
J: TRBJ1-5
size: .
V: TRBV4-1
DNA: TGCGCCAGCAGCGAGACAGAAAGTAGCAATCAGCCCCAGCATTTT
CDR3: CASSETESSNQPQHF

D: .
J: TRBJ2-7
size: .
V: TRBV13
DNA: TGTGCCAGCAGCTGGGGACCCCACGAGCAGTACTTC
CDR3: CASSWGPHEQYF

D: TRBD1
J: TRBJ2-7
size: .
V: TRBV6-5
DNA: TGTGCCAGCAGCCTGGGACAGGGTTACGAGCAGTACTTC
CDR3: CASSLGQGYEQYF

D: .
J: TRBJ1-3
size: .
V: TRBV15
DNA: TGTGCCACCAGCAGAGATAGGAACTCTGGAAACACCATATATTTT
CDR3: CATSRDRNSGNTIYF

D: TRBD1
J: TRBJ2-7
size: .
V: TRBV6-1
DNA: TGTGCCAGCAGTGATGCGCGGACAGGGTCCTACGAGCAGTACTTC
CDR3: CASSDARTGSYEQYF

D: .
J: TRBJ2-1
size: .
V: TRBV2
DNA: TGTGCCAGCAGTGTCACTAGCCCAAATGAGCAGTTCTTC
CDR3: CASSVTSPNEQFF

D: TRBD1
J: TRBJ2-5
size: .
V: TRBV27
DNA: TGTGCCAGCAGTTCCGTAACGACGACAGGGGCCCAAGAGACCCAGTACTTC
CDR3: CASSSVTTTGAQETQYF

D: .
J: TRBJ2-6
size: .
V: TRBV4-1
DNA: TGCGCCACCAGACAGGACTCTGGGGCCAACGTCCTGACTTTC
CDR3: CATRQDSGANVLTF